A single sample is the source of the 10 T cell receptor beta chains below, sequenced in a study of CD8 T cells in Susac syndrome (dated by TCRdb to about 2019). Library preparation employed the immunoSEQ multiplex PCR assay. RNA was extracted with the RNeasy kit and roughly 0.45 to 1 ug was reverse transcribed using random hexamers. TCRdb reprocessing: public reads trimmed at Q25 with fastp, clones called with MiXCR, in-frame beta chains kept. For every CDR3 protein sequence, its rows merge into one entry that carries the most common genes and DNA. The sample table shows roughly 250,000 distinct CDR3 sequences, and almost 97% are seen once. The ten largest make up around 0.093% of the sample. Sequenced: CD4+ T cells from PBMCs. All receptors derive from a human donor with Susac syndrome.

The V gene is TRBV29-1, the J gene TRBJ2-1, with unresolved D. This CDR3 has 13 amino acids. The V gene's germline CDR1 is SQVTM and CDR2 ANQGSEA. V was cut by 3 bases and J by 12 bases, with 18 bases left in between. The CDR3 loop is CSVDGRRSSLQFF. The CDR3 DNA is TGCAGCGTTGATGGGCGCCGGTCCAGCTTGCAGTTCTTC.

The CDR3 nucleotides are TGTGCCACCAGTGATTTGCCACGACTCTACAATGAGCAGTTCTTC. It encodes CATSDLPRLYNEQFF. V usage is TRBV24-1 and J usage is TRBJ2-1; D remains unclear. This CDR3 has 15 amino acids. V lost 0 bases, J lost 3 bases, and 8 bases lay in between. Germline CDR1 is KGHDR and CDR2 is SFDVKD.

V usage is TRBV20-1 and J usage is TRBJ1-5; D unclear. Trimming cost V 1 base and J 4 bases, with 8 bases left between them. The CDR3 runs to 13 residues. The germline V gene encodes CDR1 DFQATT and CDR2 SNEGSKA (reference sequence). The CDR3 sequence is CSARAIQNQPQHF. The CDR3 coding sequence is TGCAGTGCTAGAGCTATACAGAATCAGCCCCAGCATTTT.

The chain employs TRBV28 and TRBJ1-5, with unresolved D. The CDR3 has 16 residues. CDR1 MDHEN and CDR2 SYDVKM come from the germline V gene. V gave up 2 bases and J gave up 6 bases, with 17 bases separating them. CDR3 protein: CASSLVAVSQSQPQHF. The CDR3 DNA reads TGTGCCAGCAGTTTAGTGGCGGTCTCACAAAGTCAGCCCCAGCATTTT.

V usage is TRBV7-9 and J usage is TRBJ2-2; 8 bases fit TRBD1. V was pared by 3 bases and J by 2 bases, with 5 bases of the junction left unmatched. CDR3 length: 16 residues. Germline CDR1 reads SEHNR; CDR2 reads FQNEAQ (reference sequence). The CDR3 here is CASSFGPGGNTGELFF. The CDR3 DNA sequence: TGTGCCAGCAGCTTCGGCCCAGGGGGCAACACCGGGGAGCTGTTTTTT.

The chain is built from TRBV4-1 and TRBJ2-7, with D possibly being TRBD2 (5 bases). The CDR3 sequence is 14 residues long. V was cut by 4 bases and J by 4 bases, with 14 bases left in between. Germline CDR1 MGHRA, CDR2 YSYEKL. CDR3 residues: CASSLSYGIYEQYF. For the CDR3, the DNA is TGCGCCAGCAGCCTCAGCTACGGGATTTACGAGCAGTACTTC.

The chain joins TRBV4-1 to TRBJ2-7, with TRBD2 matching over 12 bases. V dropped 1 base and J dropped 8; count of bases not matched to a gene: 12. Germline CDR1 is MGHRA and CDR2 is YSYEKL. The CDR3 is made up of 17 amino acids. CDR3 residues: CASSQGVRLAGAKKQYF. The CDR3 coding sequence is TGCGCCAGCAGCCAAGGTGTGAGACTAGCGGGAGCTAAGAAGCAGTACTTC.

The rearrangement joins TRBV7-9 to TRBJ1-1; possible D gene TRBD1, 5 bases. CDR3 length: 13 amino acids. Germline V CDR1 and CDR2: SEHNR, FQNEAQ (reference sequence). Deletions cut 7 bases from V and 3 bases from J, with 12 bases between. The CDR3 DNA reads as TGTGCCAGCACCTCGCGGGGCCACACTGAAGCTTTCTTT. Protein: CASTSRGHTEAFF.

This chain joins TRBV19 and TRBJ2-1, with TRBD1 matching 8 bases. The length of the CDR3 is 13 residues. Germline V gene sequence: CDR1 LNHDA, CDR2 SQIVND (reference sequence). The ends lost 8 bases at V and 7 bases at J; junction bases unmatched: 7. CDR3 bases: TGTGCCAGTTGGACAGGGAACATGAATGAGCAGTTCTTC. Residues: CASWTGNMNEQFF.

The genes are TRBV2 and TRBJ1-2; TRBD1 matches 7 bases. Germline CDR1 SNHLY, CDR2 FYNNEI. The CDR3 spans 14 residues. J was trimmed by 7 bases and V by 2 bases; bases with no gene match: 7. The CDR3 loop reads CASSESGAGGGYTF. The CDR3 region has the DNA TGTGCCAGCAGTGAAAGCGGGGCAGGGGGTGGCTACACCTTC.